These 20 T cell receptor beta chains originate from one sample sequenced in a study of blood T cell repertoires in COVID-19. Assay: immunoSEQ multiplex PCR; the TCRdb copy retains only in-frame clones and omits some. The sample shows roughly 95,000 clones, about 81% of them seen only once. The sample taken for sequencing was peripheral blood. The receptors here all came from an elderly man with acute or convalescent COVID-19.

For this clone: Being one base from a much bigger clone, this may be a read error. V usage is TRBV5-1 and J usage is TRBJ2-2, with TRBD2 matching over 8 bases. The CDR3 consists of 16 residues. CDR1 SGHRS and CDR2 YFSETQ come from the germline V gene. The CDR3 DNA reads TGCGCCCGCAGTCGGGCGGGGGGCCAGAACACCGGGGAGCTGTTTTTT. Protein: CARSRAGGQNTGELFF.

This chain uses TRBV5-1 with TRBJ2-6; D might be TRBD1 (5 bases). V lost 0 bases and J 4 bases, leaving 17 bases between the germline ends. Germline V gene lookup returns CDR1 SGHRS and CDR2 YFSETQ. The CDR3 loop spans 18 amino acids. The chain's CDR3 is CASSLDGATSSGANVLTF. DNA for the CDR3: TGCGCCAGCAGCTTGGATGGGGCGACGTCATCCGGGGCCAACGTCCTGACTTTC.

The V gene is TRBV5-5, the J gene TRBJ2-1; perhaps TRBD1 as D (6 bases). The CDR3 consists of 13 residues. CDR1 and CDR2 from the germline V gene are SGHKS and YYEKEE (reference sequence). Trimming removed 4 bases at V and 7 bases at J, with 12 bases between. CDR3 sequence: CASSPGTSNEQFF. The CDR3 DNA sequence: TGTGCCAGCAGCCCCGGGACATCGAATGAGCAGTTCTTC.

The chain recombines TRBV19 with TRBJ2-3; possible D gene TRBD2, 5 bases. Trimming shortened V by 5 bases and J by 0 bases, and 15 bases separated the two germline ends. Germline V gene sequence: CDR1 LNHDA, CDR2 SQIVND (reference sequence). This CDR3 spans 16 amino acids. CDR3: CASSDLGRTSTDTQYF. CDR3 in DNA: TGTGCCAGTAGTGACCTCGGACGGACTAGCACAGATACGCAGTATTTT.

V and J are TRBV10-3 and TRBJ1-2, with D possibly being TRBD1 (6 bases). The CDR3 loop spans 15 amino acids. CDR1 is ENHRY, CDR2 SYGVKD, per germline. Trimming removed 5 bases from V and 2 bases from J, with 15 bases in between. The CDR3 DNA is TGTGCCATCAGTCAAACAGGGAGTCCCAACTATGGCTACACCTTC. Protein product: CAISQTGSPNYGYTF.

About this clone itself: Other DNA sequences in the same sample also yield this CDR3. The CDR3 nucleotides are TGTGCCAGCAGTTCGCCGGGACAGGGGACCTACGAGCAGTACTTC. It specifies CASSSPGQGTYEQYF. J is TRBJ2-7 and V is TRBV28; TRBD1 matches at 10 bases. The length of the CDR3 is 15 residues. After removal of 4 bases from V and 2 bases from J, the junction contained 5 bases not matched to a gene. Germline CDR1 MDHEN, CDR2 SYDVKM. Drawing the rest from reference TRBV28 and TRBJ2-7, the complete variable domain is DVKVTQSSRYLVKRTGEKVFLECVQDMDHENMFWYRQDPGLGLRLIYFSYDVKMKEKGDIPEGYSVSREKKERFSLILESASTNQTSMYLCASSSPGQGTYEQYFGPGTRLTVT.

This clone was seen a few times. The CDR3 coding sequence is TGTGCCAGCAGCCCCCCTACCACCGGGGAGCTGTTTTTT. This sequence encodes CASSPPTTGELFF. The chain combines TRBV5-4 with TRBJ2-2; D unclear. With 4 bases removed from V and 4 bases from J, the gap between germline ends came to 8 bases. The CDR3 is made up of 13 amino acids. Germline V gene sequence: CDR1 SGHNT, CDR2 YYREEE (reference sequence).

The V call is TRBV6-5, the J call TRBJ1-2; D perhaps matches TRBD1 (5 bases). V was shortened by 6 bases and J by 3 bases, with 14 bases between the two germline ends. The CDR3 extends over 14 amino acids. Germline V gene sequence: CDR1 MNHEY, CDR2 SVGAGI. This chain's CDR3 is CASRPAGGDYGYTF. The CDR3 bases are TGTGCCAGCAGACCCGCTGGGGGGGACTATGGCTACACCTTC.

This clone was observed a single time. The rearrangement uses TRBV5-4 and TRBJ2-3, with 8 bases that match TRBD1. Unmatched junction bases numbered 4, after V lost 1 base and J lost 6 bases. Per the germline V gene, CDR1 is SGHNT and CDR2 is YYREEE (reference sequence). There are 14 residues in the CDR3. DNA for the CDR3: TGTGCCAGCAGCTTGCAGGGGGCACAGGATACGCAGTATTTT. This gives the protein CASSLQGAQDTQYF.

The V call is TRBV18, the J call TRBJ2-1; the match to TRBD2 covers 10 bases. This CDR3 is 19 amino acids long. CDR1 is KGHSH and CDR2 is LQKENI in the germline V gene. The V and J ends lost 2 bases and 3 bases, in that order; junction bases with no gene match: 13. DNA for the CDR3: TGTGCCAGCTCACCATTTATCGTCGGACTAGCGGATCGCTACAATGAGCAGTTCTTC. Its protein is CASSPFIVGLADRYNEQFF.

The V call is TRBV15, the J call TRBJ2-1, with 8 bases matching TRBD1. Germline loops: CDR1 LNHNV, CDR2 YYDKDF (reference sequence). This CDR3 comprises 15 residues. V was pared by 1 base and J by 6 bases, with 5 bases of the junction left unmatched. The CDR3 loop reads CATSRGQGRFNEQFF. The CDR3 bases are TGTGCCACCAGCAGAGGACAGGGGAGGTTCAATGAGCAGTTCTTC. Full variable domain (remainder filled in from reference TRBV15 and TRBJ2-1): DAMVIQNPRYQVTQFGKPVTLSCSQTLNHNVMYWYQQKSSQAPKLLFHYYDKDFNNEADTPDNFQSRRPNTSFCFLDIRSPGLGDTAMYLCATSRGQGRFNEQFFGPGTRLTVL.

The chain combines TRBV6-1 with TRBJ1-5; D might be TRBD1 (5 bases). Trimming left V 2 bases short and J 0 bases short, with 17 bases between. From germline, CDR1 is MNHNS and CDR2 SASEGT. The CDR3 runs 18 residues. CDR3 region: CASSELDTYRYSNQPQHF. As DNA, the CDR3 is TGTGCCAGCAGTGAATTGGACACTTACCGTTATAGCAATCAGCCCCAGCATTTT.

The chain has TRBV2 and TRBJ1-6, with no clear D. The CDR3 covers 13 residues. Germline values: CDR1 SNHLY, CDR2 FYNNEI. With 6 bases removed from V and 10 bases from J, the gap between germline ends came to 13 bases. The CDR3 is CASSDNLQSPLHF. The CDR3 DNA is TGTGCCAGCAGCGACAATTTACAATCACCCCTCCACTTT.

V gene TRBV5-5 combines with J gene TRBJ2-7; D might be TRBD2 (6 bases). CDR3 length equals 14 residues. Trimming shortened V by 2 bases and J by 3 bases, and 12 bases separated the two germline ends. Germline V gene lookup returns CDR1 SGHKS and CDR2 YYEKEE (reference sequence). In DNA, the CDR3 is TGTGCCAGCAGCTTTAGTCTAGCGAACTACGAGCAGTACTTC. Translated, it gives CASSFSLANYEQYF. Complete variable domain (other parts from reference TRBV5-5 and TRBJ2-7): DAGVTQSPTHLIKTRGQQVTLRCSPISGHKSVSWYQQVLGQGPQFIFQYYEKEERGRGNFPDRFSARQFPNYSSELNVNALLLGDSALYLCASSFSLANYEQYFGPGTRLTVT.

This chain joins TRBV5-1 and TRBJ2-3, with D possibly being TRBD2 (7 bases). The germline V and J ends were trimmed by 0 bases and 4 bases, with 15 bases remaining between them. Germline CDR1 is SGHRS and CDR2 is YFSETQ. This CDR3 is 16 amino acids long. CDR3 coding DNA: TGCGCCAGCAGCTTGGATGGGAGGGGGGCTGCAGATACGCAGTATTTT. This encodes CASSLDGRGAADTQYF. Together with reference TRBV5-1 and TRBJ2-3, the CDR3 gives the full variable domain: KAGVTQTPRYLIKTRGQQVTLSCSPISGHRSVSWYQQTPGQGLQFLFEYFSETQRNKGNFPGRFSGRQFSNSRSEMNVSTLELGDSALYLCASSLDGRGAADTQYFGPGTRLTVL.

The chain employs TRBV19 and TRBJ1-2; TRBD1 matches at 8 bases. This CDR3 spans 14 amino acids. V trimming: 3 bases; J trimming: 4 bases; junction bases outside the gene matches: 4. Germline V gene lookup returns CDR1 LNHDA and CDR2 SQIVND (reference sequence). DNA of the CDR3: TGTGCCAGTAGTATCAGGGGGCTTGGCTATGGCTACACCTTC. Translating it yields CASSIRGLGYGYTF.

The chain recombines TRBV5-1 with TRBJ1-4; D remains ambiguous. The CDR3 runs 15 residues. Trimming took off 1 base at V and 6 bases at J, with 13 bases between the two ends. Germline V gene lookup returns CDR1 SGHRS and CDR2 YFSETQ. The CDR3 region is CASSLSRPRDEKLFF. CDR3 DNA: TGCGCCAGCAGCTTGAGTAGACCGCGGGATGAAAAACTGTTTTTT.

The chain carries TRBV19 and TRBJ2-3, with 8 bases aligning to TRBD2. The CDR3 loop spans 11 amino acids. CDR1 and CDR2 from the germline V gene are LNHDA and SQIVND (reference sequence). V lost 4 bases, J lost 11 bases, and 2 bases stayed unmatched. The CDR3 region is CASSTAGGQYF. CDR3 nucleotide sequence: TGTGCCAGTAGTACCGCGGGGGGGCAGTATTTT.

The chain joins TRBV29-1 to TRBJ2-1; TRBD2 might be the D (6 bases). The germline gives CDR1 SQVTM, CDR2 ANQGSEA. The CDR3 extends over 15 amino acids. With 1 base removed from V and 3 bases from J, the gap between germline ends came to 13 bases. CDR3 sequence reads: CSVEVTGTGYNEQFF. The CDR3 nucleotides are TGCAGCGTTGAAGTTACCGGGACTGGCTACAATGAGCAGTTCTTC.

The V and J genes are TRBV5-8 and TRBJ2-7; 11 bases align to TRBD2. The CDR3 sequence is 16 residues long. With 2 bases clipped from V and 5 bases from J, the junction kept 9 bases outside the gene matches. In germline, CDR1 is SGHTS, CDR2 YDEGEE. CDR3 nucleotides: TGTGCCAGCAGCTTTATACGACTAGCGGGATTAAACGAGCAGTACTTC. Translating gives CASSFIRLAGLNEQYF.